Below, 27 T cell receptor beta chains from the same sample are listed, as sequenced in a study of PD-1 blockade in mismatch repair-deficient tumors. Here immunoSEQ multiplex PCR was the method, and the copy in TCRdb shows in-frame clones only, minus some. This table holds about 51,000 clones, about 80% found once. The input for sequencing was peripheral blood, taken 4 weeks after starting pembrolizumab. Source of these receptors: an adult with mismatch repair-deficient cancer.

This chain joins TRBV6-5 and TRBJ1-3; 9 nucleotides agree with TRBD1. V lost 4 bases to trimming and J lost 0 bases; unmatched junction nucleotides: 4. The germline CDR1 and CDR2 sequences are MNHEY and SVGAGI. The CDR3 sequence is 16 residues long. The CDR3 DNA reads TGTGCCAGCAGTTCGGACAGGGGCCGCTCTGGAAACACCATATATTTT. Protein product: CASSSDRGRSGNTIYF.

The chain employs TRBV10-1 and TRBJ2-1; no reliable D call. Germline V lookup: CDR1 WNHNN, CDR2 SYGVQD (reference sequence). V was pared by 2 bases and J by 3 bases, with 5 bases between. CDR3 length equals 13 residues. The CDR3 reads CASSELRYNEQFF. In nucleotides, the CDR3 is TGCGCCAGCAGTGAGCTACGCTACAATGAGCAGTTCTTC.

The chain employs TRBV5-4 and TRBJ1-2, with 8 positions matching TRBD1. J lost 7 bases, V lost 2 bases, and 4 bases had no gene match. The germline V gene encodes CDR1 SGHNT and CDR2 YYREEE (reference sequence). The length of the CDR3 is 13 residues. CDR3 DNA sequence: TGTGCCAGCAGCTTCCAGGGGGCGCCTGGCTACACCTTC. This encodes CASSFQGAPGYTF. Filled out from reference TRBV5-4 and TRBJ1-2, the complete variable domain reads ETGVTQSPTHLIKTRGQQVTLRCSSQSGHNTVSWYQQALGQGPQFIFQYYREEENGRGNFPPRFSGLQFPNYSSELNVNALELDDSALYLCASSFQGAPGYTFGSGTRLTVV.

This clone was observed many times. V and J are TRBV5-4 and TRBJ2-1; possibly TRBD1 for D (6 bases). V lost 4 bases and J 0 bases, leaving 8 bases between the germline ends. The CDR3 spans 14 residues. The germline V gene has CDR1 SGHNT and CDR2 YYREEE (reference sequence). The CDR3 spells CASSTRGSYNEQFF. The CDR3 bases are TGTGCCAGCAGCACCAGGGGCTCCTACAATGAGCAGTTCTTC.

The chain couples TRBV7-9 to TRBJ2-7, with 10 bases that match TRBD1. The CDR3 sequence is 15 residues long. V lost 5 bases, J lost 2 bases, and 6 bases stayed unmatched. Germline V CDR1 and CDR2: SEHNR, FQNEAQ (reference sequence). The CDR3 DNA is TGTGCCAGCAGCCCGAGGACAGGGGGAACCTACGAGCAGTACTTC. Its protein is CASSPRTGGTYEQYF.

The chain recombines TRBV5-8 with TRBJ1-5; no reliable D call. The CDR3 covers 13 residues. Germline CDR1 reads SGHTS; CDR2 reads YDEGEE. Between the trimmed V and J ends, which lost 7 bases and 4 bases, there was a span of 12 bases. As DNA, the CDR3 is TGTGCCAGCGGAGGAAGTGGGAATCAGCCCCAGCATTTT. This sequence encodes CASGGSGNQPQHF.

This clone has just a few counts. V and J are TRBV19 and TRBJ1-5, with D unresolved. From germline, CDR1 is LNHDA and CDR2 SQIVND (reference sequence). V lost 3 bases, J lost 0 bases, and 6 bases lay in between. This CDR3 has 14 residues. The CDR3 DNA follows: TGTGCCAGTAGTATGTCGAGTAGCAATCAGCCCCAGCATTTT. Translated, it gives CASSMSSSNQPQHF.

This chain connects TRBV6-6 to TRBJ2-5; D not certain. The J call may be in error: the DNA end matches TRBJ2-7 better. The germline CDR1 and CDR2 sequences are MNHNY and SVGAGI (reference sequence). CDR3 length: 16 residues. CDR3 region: CASSPHPGRGTYEQYF. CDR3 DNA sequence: TGTGCCAGCAGTCCCCACCCGGGTCGCGGCACCTACGAGCAGTACTTC.

The CDR3 nucleotides are TGTGCCAGTACTCCAACAGGGGGCGCAAATTACGAGCAGTACTTC. Its protein is CASTPTGGANYEQYF. The rearrangement uses TRBV19 and TRBJ2-7; 9 bases line up with TRBD1. Losses at the gene ends were 7 bases for V and 4 bases for J; bases not matched to a gene: 11. Germline V gene sequence: CDR1 LNHDA, CDR2 SQIVND (reference sequence). The CDR3 is made up of 15 amino acids.

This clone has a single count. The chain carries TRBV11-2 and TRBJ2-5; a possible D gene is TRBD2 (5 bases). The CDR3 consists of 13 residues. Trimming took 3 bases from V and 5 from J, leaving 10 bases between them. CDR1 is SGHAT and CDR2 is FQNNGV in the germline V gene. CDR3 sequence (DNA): TGTGCCAGCAGCTTTCGGGGTGCGGAGACCCAGTACTTC. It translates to CASSFRGAETQYF.

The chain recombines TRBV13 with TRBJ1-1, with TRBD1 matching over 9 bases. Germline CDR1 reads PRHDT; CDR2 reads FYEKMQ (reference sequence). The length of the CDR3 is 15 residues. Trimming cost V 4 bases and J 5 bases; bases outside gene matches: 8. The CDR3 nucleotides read TGTGCCAGCAGCTCCTCCGGGACAGGGTGGACTGAAGCTTTCTTT. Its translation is CASSSSGTGWTEAFF.

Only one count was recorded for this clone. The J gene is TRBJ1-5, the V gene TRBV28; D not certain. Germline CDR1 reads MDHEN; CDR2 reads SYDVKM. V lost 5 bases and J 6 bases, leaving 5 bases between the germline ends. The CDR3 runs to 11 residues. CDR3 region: CASSTRQPQHF. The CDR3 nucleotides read TGTGCCAGCAGTACCCGTCAGCCCCAGCATTTT.

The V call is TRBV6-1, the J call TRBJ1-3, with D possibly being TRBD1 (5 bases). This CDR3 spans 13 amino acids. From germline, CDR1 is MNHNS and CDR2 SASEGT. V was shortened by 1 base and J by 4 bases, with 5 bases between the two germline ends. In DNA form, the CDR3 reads TGTGCCAGCAGTGAAGGACAGGGAAACACCATATATTTT. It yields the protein CASSEGQGNTIYF.

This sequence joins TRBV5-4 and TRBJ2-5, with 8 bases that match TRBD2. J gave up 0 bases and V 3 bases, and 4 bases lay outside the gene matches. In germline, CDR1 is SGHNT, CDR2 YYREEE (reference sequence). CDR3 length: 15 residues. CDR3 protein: CASSSTSGDQETQYF. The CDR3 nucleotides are TGTGCCAGCAGCTCTACTAGCGGCGACCAAGAGACCCAGTACTTC.

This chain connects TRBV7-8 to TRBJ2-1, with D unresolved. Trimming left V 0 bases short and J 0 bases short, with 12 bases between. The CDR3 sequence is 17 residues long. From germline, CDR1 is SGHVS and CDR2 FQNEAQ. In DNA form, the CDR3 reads TGTGCCAGCAGCTTAGCACCCCTAGTAAGCTCCTACAATGAGCAGTTCTTC. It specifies CASSLAPLVSSYNEQFF.

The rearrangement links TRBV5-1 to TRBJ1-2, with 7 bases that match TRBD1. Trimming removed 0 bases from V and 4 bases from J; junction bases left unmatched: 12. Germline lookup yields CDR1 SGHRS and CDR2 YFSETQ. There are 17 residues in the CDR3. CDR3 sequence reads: CASSLVAGGERGYGYTF. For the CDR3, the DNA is TGCGCCAGCAGCTTGGTGGCAGGGGGGGAAAGGGGCTATGGCTACACCTTC.

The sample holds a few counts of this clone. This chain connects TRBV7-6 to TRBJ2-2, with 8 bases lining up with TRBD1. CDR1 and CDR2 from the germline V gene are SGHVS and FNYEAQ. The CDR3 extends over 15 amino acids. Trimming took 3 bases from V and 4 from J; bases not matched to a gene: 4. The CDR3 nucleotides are TGTGCCAGCAGCTTCGCAGGGACAGGCACCGGGGAGCTGTTTTTT. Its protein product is CASSFAGTGTGELFF.

The CDR3 coding sequence is TGTGCCAGCAGCTTAGACAGAACCTATGGCTACACCTTC. It yields the protein CASSLDRTYGYTF. This chain uses TRBV7-6 with TRBJ1-2; D unclear. The CDR3 has 13 residues. From germline, CDR1 is SGHVS and CDR2 FNYEAQ. The ends were cut back, 1 base at V and 4 bases at J, with 7 bases in the middle.

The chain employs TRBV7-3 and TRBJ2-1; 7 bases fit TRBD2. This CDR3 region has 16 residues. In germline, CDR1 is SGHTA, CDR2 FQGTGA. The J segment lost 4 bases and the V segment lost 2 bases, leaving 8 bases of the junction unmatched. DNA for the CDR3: TGTGCCAGCAGCTTACGTCTAGCGGTAACGTACAATGAGCAGTTCTTC. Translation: CASSLRLAVTYNEQFF.

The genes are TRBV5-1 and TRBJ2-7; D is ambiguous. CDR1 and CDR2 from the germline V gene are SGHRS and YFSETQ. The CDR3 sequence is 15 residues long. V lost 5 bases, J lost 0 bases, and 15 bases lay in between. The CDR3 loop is CASRYFGSSSYEQYF. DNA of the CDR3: TGCGCCAGCAGGTATTTCGGATCGAGCTCCTACGAGCAGTACTTC.

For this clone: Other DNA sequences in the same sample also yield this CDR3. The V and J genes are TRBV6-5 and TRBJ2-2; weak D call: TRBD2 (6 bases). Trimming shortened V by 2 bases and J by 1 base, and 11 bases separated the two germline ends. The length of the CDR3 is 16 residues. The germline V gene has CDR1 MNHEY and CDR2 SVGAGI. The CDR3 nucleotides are TGTGCCAGCAGTTACGGGCAGGGAGGGAACACCGGGGAGCTGTTTTTT. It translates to CASSYGQGGNTGELFF.

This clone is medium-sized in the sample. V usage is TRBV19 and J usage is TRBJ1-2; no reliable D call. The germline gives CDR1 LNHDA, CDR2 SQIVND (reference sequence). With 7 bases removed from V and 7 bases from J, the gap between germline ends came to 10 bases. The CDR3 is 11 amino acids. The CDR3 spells CASKSFFGYTF. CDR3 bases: TGTGCCAGTAAAAGTTTCTTTGGCTACACCTTC. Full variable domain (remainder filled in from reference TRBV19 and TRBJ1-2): DGGITQSPKYLFRKEGQNVTLSCEQNLNHDAMYWYRQDPGQGLRLIYYSQIVNDFQKGDIAEGYSVSREKKESFPLTVTSAQKNPTAFYLCASKSFFGYTFGSGTRLTVV.

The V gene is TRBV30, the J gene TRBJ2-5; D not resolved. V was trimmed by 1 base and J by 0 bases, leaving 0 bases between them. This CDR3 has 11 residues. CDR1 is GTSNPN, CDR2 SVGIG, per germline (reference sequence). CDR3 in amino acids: CAWSDQETQYF. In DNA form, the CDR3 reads TGTGCCTGGAGTGACCAAGAGACCCAGTACTTC.

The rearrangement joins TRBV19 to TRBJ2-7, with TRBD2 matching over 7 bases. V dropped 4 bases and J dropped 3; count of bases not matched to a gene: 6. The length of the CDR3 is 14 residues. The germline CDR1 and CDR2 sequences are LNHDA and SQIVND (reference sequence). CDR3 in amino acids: CASSTASGDYEQYF. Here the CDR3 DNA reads TGTGCCAGTAGTACGGCTAGCGGAGACTACGAGCAGTACTTC.

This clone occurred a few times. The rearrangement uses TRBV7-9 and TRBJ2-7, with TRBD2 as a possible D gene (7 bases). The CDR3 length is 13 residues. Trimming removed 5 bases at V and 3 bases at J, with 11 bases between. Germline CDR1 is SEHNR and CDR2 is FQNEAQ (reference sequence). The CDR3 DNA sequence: TGTGCCAGCAGCACGGGGGGCGTCTACGAGCAGTACTTC. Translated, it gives CASSTGGVYEQYF.

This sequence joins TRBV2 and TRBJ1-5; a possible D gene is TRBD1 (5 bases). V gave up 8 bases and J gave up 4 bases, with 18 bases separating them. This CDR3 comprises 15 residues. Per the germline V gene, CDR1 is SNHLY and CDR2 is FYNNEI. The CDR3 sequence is CASASGRDLNQPQHF. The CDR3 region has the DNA TGTGCCAGCGCCAGTGGGAGGGACTTAAATCAGCCCCAGCATTTT.

The CDR3 region has the DNA TGTGCCAGCAGGTCCTACAATGAGCAGTTCTTC. It translates to CASRSYNEQFF. The chain combines TRBV6-5 with TRBJ2-1; D is uncertain. The germline V gene has CDR1 MNHEY and CDR2 SVGAGI. The CDR3 is 11 amino acids. V lost 6 bases to trimming and J lost 1 base, with 1 base between them.